This TCR beta chain was identified in a study of cytomegalovirus exposure and HLA in healthy donors. In the PCR, 60 Vbeta and 13 Jbeta primers were used. This table comes from immunoSEQ multiplex PCR, and its TCRdb copy is limited to in-frame clones, with some not included. Of about 69,000 clones in the sample, about 73% are singletons; the top ten hold about 10%. This clone came up a few times. The CDR3 consists of 13 residues. Germline V gene sequence: CDR1 SGHTA, CDR2 FQGNSA. V dropped 9 bases and J dropped 5 bases, with 16 bases sitting between them. The specimen sequenced was PBMCs. V gene TRBV7-2 combines with J gene TRBJ2-5; D is perhaps TRBD1 (5 bases). The receptor was derived from a woman between 25 and 40 years old in good health and CMV-seronegative. This CDR3 reads CASSRGVEETQYF. In nucleotides, the CDR3 is TGTGCCAGTAGTAGGGGCGTTGAGGAGACCCAGTACTTC.